This TCR beta chain was identified in a study of PD-L1 blockade in urothelial cancer. Whole-study context: Blood gave a median about 150,000 T cells.

The time point here: pretreatment peripheral blood. Germline V CDR1 and CDR2: SQVTM, ANQGSEA. CDR3 length: 14 residues. Trimming removed 4 bases from V and 5 bases from J; junction bases left unmatched: 11. Sequencing used immunoSEQ multiplex PCR; TCRdb keeps in-frame clones, though not all of them. The sample records tens of thousands of clones, around 83% being singletons. The V and J genes are TRBV29-1 and TRBJ2-7; 7 bases map to TRBD1. Sequenced material: PBMCs, taken around atezolizumab (anti-PD-L1) treatment. This receptor was taken from a man between 60 and 70 years old with urothelial cancer. This CDR3 is CSVGNRDSIDEQYF. Here the CDR3 DNA reads TGCAGCGTTGGGAACCGGGACAGTATCGACGAGCAGTACTTC.